This T cell receptor beta chain was documented in a study of OX40 agonist ivuxolimab in advanced cancers. Blood sampling took place at baseline, cycle 4 day 1, and cycle 7 day 1. The repertoire was sequenced with immunoSEQ multiplex PCR; TCRdb's copy has only in-frame clones and lacks some. This sample has about 21,000 clones, with approximately 82% found just once. The CDR3 sequence is 15 residues long. The germline V gene has CDR1 SGHTA and CDR2 FQGNSA. Trimming took off 1 base at V and 0 bases at J, with 9 bases between the two ends. Sequenced here: CD4+ or CD8+ T cells sorted from blood, sampled in a trial of the OX40 agonist ivuxolimab. This TCR was recovered from an adult with an advanced solid tumor such as melanoma, head and neck, liver or kidney cancer. The chain recombines TRBV7-2 with TRBJ1-1, with D unclear. CDR3 residues: CASSLGNRMNTEAFF. CDR3 sequence (DNA): TGTGCCAGCAGCTTAGGCAACCGAATGAACACTGAAGCTTTCTTT. Full variable domain (remainder filled in from reference TRBV7-2 and TRBJ1-1): GAGVSQSPSNKVTEKGKDVELRCDPISGHTALYWYRQSLGQGLEFLIYFQGNSAPDKSGLPSDRFSAERTGGSVSTLTIQRTQQEDSAVYLCASSLGNRMNTEAFFGQGTRLTVV.